Described below is a single T cell receptor beta chain sequence and its context. The data belong to a study of blood T cell repertoires in COVID-19. Study information: The United States, Italy and Spain supplied acute and convalescent COVID-19 samples. The cDNA or gDNA used as material had been derived from T cells, B-cell-depleted T cells, or PBMCs.

V gave up 1 base and J gave up 1 base, with 10 bases separating them. Germline V gene sequence: CDR1 LGHDT, CDR2 YNNKEL (reference sequence). The CDR3 is made up of 15 amino acids. Per the authors' pipeline: Reference gene primer amplification gave estimated nucleated cell counts. Profiling relied on immunoSEQ multiplex PCR, and the TCRdb table lists in-frame clones only, not all of them. V, J and clone size are taken as reported in that table, and D and trimming were inferred from the DNA itself. The sample lists 150,000 to 200,000 clones; 86% were seen once. Sequenced input: peripheral blood. The chain is built from TRBV3-1 (or the pseudogene TRBV3-2) and TRBJ1-1; possibly TRBD1 for D (6 bases). This clonotype was sampled from a woman older than 75 in a cohort sampled during active or convalescent COVID-19. The CDR3 nucleotides read TGTGCCAGCAGCCAAGGGGGGACAAAGAACACTGAAGCTTTCTTT. This sequence encodes CASSQGGTKNTEAFF.